This entry lists 27 T cell receptor beta chains sequenced from one sample in a study of T cells expressing NK-cell markers. TCRdb re-called the 5' RACE reads and catalogs CDR3 proteins one per entry, DNA excluded. This sample lists approximately 420,000 distinct CDR3 sequences; its ten largest clones have roughly a tenth. Sequenced sample: blood T cells: a sorted CD56 or NKG2C T cell subset, CD4+ or CD8+ T cells, or bulk PBMC T cells (not recorded which). These receptors were taken from a woman in her fifties or sixties in good health.

V is TRBV2 and J is TRBJ2-1; TCRdb calls TRBD1, which cannot be checked without DNA. The CDR3 length is 19 residues. CDR1 is SNHLY and CDR2 is FYNNEI in the germline V gene. The CDR3 is CASRGRDRGPPLLHNEQFF.

The chain links TRBV6-1 to TRBJ1-2; the TRBD1 assignment by TCRdb is unverifiable without DNA. Germline CDR1 and CDR2: MNHNS and SASEGT. The CDR3 length is 16 residues. The CDR3 reads CASSVNRVAFLYGYTF.

The rearrangement uses TRBV20-1 and TRBJ1-6; there is no DNA to check the TCRdb D call of TRBD1. This CDR3 region has 13 residues. Germline V gene sequence: CDR1 DFQATT, CDR2 SNEGSKA (reference sequence). The chain's CDR3 is CSAIEGTGISFHF.

The V gene is TRBV9, the J gene TRBJ1-6; checking the TCRdb D call of TRBD1 is not possible without DNA. Germline V gives CDR1 SGDLS, CDR2 YYNGEE. This CDR3 region has 15 residues. CDR3 protein: CASSVALQGNSPLHF. Full variable domain (outside the CDR3, taken from reference TRBV9 and TRBJ1-6): DSGVTQTPKHLITATGQRVTLRCSPRSGDLSVYWYQQSLDQGLQFLIQYYNGEERAKGNILERFSAQQFPDLHSELNLSSLELGDSALYFCASSVALQGNSPLHFGNGTRLTVT.

V usage is TRBV10-1 and J usage is TRBJ2-1. Germline loops: CDR1 WNHNN, CDR2 SYGVQD (reference sequence). The CDR3 sequence is 12 residues long. The CDR3 loop reads CASSGDYNEQFF.

V is TRBV21-1 and J is TRBJ2-3. TRBV21-1 is a pseudogene locus. This CDR3 has 15 residues. CDR3: CASSTGTYFTDTQYF.

The chain recombines TRBV2 with TRBJ1-4; the TRBD1 assignment by TCRdb is unverifiable without DNA. Per the germline V gene, CDR1 is SNHLY and CDR2 is FYNNEI. The CDR3 is 18 amino acids. This CDR3 reads CASSTTGASLATNEKLFF.

V gene TRBV29-1 combines with J gene TRBJ2-1; without DNA, the TCRdb call of TRBD1 cannot be checked. This CDR3 has 11 amino acids. CDR1 is SQVTM and CDR2 is ANQGSEA in the germline V gene. The CDR3 loop is CSYRDLNEQFF.

The V and J genes are TRBV12-3 or TRBV12-4 and TRBJ2-7; absent DNA, TCRdb's TRBD1 call cannot be checked. The CDR3 runs 14 residues. The CDR3 sequence is CASSFRQGNGEQYF.

V usage is TRBV7-3 and J usage is TRBJ2-3. From germline, CDR1 is SGHTA and CDR2 FQGTGA. CDR3 length: 16 residues. The chain's CDR3 is CASSLSGAPSTDTQYF.

The chain has TRBV5-1 and TRBJ1-5. Germline V gives CDR1 SGHRS, CDR2 YFSETQ. There are 14 residues in the CDR3. The CDR3 sequence is CASRPDGSNQPQHF.

The chain has TRBV4-2 and TRBJ2-7; TCRdb selects TRBD2, and the lack of DNA leaves this call unchecked. The CDR3 loop spans 17 amino acids. Germline V CDR1 and CDR2: LGHNA, YNFKEQ. CDR3: CASSRRLAGADTYEQYF.

V and J are TRBV4-1 and TRBJ2-5. The CDR3 covers 14 residues. Looked up from germline, CDR1 is MGHRA and CDR2 is YSYEKL. CDR3 sequence reads: CASSQDYPKSTQYF.

J is TRBJ2-1 and V is TRBV5-1; TCRdb gives TRBD1 as the D gene, but with no DNA this cannot be confirmed. Germline CDR1 is SGHRS and CDR2 is YFSETQ. The CDR3 spans 16 residues. The chain's CDR3 is CASSFSGGEYHNEQFF.

The chain couples TRBV11-2 to TRBJ1-6; as DNA is missing, the TRBD1 call by TCRdb cannot be tested. Germline lookup yields CDR1 SGHAT and CDR2 FQNNGV. CDR3 size: 18 residues. CDR3 sequence reads: CASSLGTGRSSYNSPLHF.

The V gene is TRBV13, the J gene TRBJ2-1; TCRdb calls TRBD2, which cannot be checked without DNA. Per germline, CDR1 PRHDT and CDR2 FYEKMQ (reference sequence). CDR3 length: 16 residues. Here the CDR3 reads CASSPDSAGNHNEQFF.

The rearrangement joins TRBV15 to TRBJ2-2; without DNA, the TCRdb call of TRBD2 cannot be checked. Germline V CDR1 and CDR2: LNHNV, YYDKDF (reference sequence). This CDR3 region has 13 residues. The chain's CDR3 is CATSRPSLGELFF.

This CDR3 is CASSPTPGQGRRTDTQYF. This sequence joins TRBV18 and TRBJ2-3; the TRBD1 assignment by TCRdb is unverifiable without DNA. CDR1 is KGHSH, CDR2 LQKENI, per germline. This CDR3 is built from 18 residues.

This CDR3 reads CASTDLTGYEQYF. The J gene is TRBJ2-7, the V gene TRBV27; the D call of TRBD2 rests on TCRdb alone, since no DNA is present to check it. The CDR3 spans 13 residues. CDR1 is MNHEY and CDR2 is SMNVEV in the germline V gene (reference sequence).

The chain links TRBV12-5 to TRBJ2-1; lacking DNA, the TRBD2 call made by TCRdb goes unchecked. Germline loops: CDR1 LGHNT, CDR2 FRNRAP. The CDR3 extends over 13 amino acids. Here the CDR3 reads CASGGSGRDEQFF.

This chain links TRBV24-1 with TRBJ1-5; lacking DNA, the TRBD1 call made by TCRdb goes unchecked. CDR1 and CDR2 (germline): KGHDR, SFDVKD. The CDR3 consists of 16 residues. CDR3 protein: CATSDSQGAGNQPQHF.

This sequence joins TRBV24-1 and TRBJ1-2; the TCRdb call, TRBD1, lacks DNA for checking. The CDR3 contains 13 residues. CDR1 is KGHDR and CDR2 is SFDVKD in the germline V gene. CDR3 region: CATSDGQGGGYTF.

The V gene is TRBV20-1, the J gene TRBJ2-7; with no DNA, the TCRdb D assignment of TRBD2 cannot be verified. This CDR3 region has 15 residues. Germline V lookup: CDR1 DFQATT, CDR2 SNEGSKA (reference sequence). CDR3 sequence: CSARGRGSRSYEQYF.

This chain connects TRBV25-1 to TRBJ1-5. Germline values: CDR1 MGHDK, CDR2 SYGVNS. The CDR3 runs to 13 residues. CDR3: CASSVTGGQPQHF.

The gene calls are TRBV12-3 or TRBV12-4 and TRBJ2-1; TCRdb gives TRBD1 as the D gene, but with no DNA this cannot be confirmed. This CDR3 comprises 15 residues. CDR3 residues: CASTGGTVTNNEQFF.

V gene TRBV20-1 combines with J gene TRBJ2-4; TCRdb lists TRBD1, though no DNA is available to test this call. Germline assignment: CDR1 DFQATT and CDR2 SNEGSKA (reference sequence). This CDR3 is built from 14 residues. The CDR3 loop reads CSASHSGGKNIQYF.

The CDR3 loop is CSLGGWGAEGYTF. The chain recombines TRBV29-1 with TRBJ1-2; TCRdb's D gene call, TRBD1, goes unchecked for lack of DNA. The CDR3 has 13 amino acids. Germline CDR1 is SQVTM and CDR2 is ANQGSEA.